What follows are 21 T cell receptor beta chains derived from one specimen sequenced in a study of blood T cell repertoires in COVID-19. Repertoires were generated with immunoSEQ multiplex PCR, while TCRdb's copy carries only in-frame clones and drops some. Of about 220,000 clones in the sample, almost 85% are singletons; the top ten hold around 2.5%. The sample comprised peripheral blood. These receptors were obtained from a woman in her 70s with COVID-19, enrolled during active disease.

The CDR3 DNA reads as TGTGCCAGCAGCTTTGGACAGGGAGAAGCCTATAATTCACCCCTCCACTTT. Its translation is CASSFGQGEAYNSPLHF. The chain links TRBV5-6 to TRBJ1-6; TRBD1 matches at 8 bases. With 2 bases clipped from V and 2 bases from J, the junction kept 6 bases outside the gene matches. CDR3 length: 17 amino acids. Germline V gives CDR1 SGHDT, CDR2 YYEEEE.

The chain has TRBV5-1 and TRBJ2-3, with 9 bases fitting TRBD2. After removal of 0 bases from V and 0 bases from J, the junction contained 11 bases not matched to a gene. Germline V gene sequence: CDR1 SGHRS, CDR2 YFSETQ. This CDR3 contains 19 residues. The CDR3 coding sequence is TGCGCCAGCAGCTTGGAACTCGGCGGGGGGGCGATTAGCACAGATACGCAGTATTTT. Translation gives CASSLELGGGAISTDTQYF. The variable domain in full, completed from reference TRBV5-1 and TRBJ2-3, reads KAGVTQTPRYLIKTRGQQVTLSCSPISGHRSVSWYQQTPGQGLQFLFEYFSETQRNKGNFPGRFSGRQFSNSRSEMNVSTLELGDSALYLCASSLELGGGAISTDTQYFGPGTRLTVL.

This clone occurred once. The chain combines TRBV18 with TRBJ2-3, with D unresolved. Germline V gene data show CDR1 as KGHSH and CDR2 as LQKENI. The V end lost 2 bases, the J end lost 2 bases, and 8 bases lay between the germline ends. The CDR3 totals 14 residues. The CDR3 protein is CASSPSRNTDTQYF. DNA of the CDR3: TGTGCCAGCTCACCATCGAGGAACACAGATACGCAGTATTTT.

This sequence joins TRBV5-1 and TRBJ1-1, with a weak D call TRBD1 (5 bases). The CDR3 is 18 amino acids. Germline loops: CDR1 SGHRS, CDR2 YFSETQ. Trimming removed 5 bases at V and 3 bases at J, with 26 bases between. The CDR3 DNA is TGCGCCAGCAGAGGTGAACAGGCGTTATCCAGGGCGGACACTGAAGCTTTCTTT. The encoded protein is CASRGEQALSRADTEAFF. The variable domain in full, with the rest retrieved from reference TRBV5-1 and TRBJ1-1, is KAGVTQTPRYLIKTRGQQVTLSCSPISGHRSVSWYQQTPGQGLQFLFEYFSETQRNKGNFPGRFSGRQFSNSRSEMNVSTLELGDSALYLCASRGEQALSRADTEAFFGQGTRLTVV.

Of note for this clone: The junction and the germline gene differ at one end; a read error may be behind it. The V call is TRBV9, the J call TRBJ1-2; no clear D. CDR3 length: 9 residues. Germline lookup yields CDR1 SGDLS and CDR2 YYNGEE. The CDR3 loop is CASSVDQDF. In DNA, the CDR3 is TGTGCCAGCAGCGTAGACCAGGACTTC.

This clone occurred once. The rearrangement links TRBV18 to TRBJ1-2; D is perhaps TRBD1 (5 bases). This CDR3 is 14 amino acids long. Trimming took off 1 base at V and 6 bases at J, with 12 bases between the two ends. CDR1 is KGHSH and CDR2 is LQKENI in the germline V gene. The CDR3 DNA reads TGTGCCAGCTCACCACAAACGGCAGGGAATGGCTACACCTTC. Its translation: CASSPQTAGNGYTF.

A word on this clone: This specimen includes other DNA sequences encoding the same CDR3. The CDR3 DNA is TGTGCCAGCAGCTCTCAGGGCTACGAGCAGTACTTC. It codes for CASSSQGYEQYF. This sequence joins TRBV7-2 and TRBJ2-7; TRBD1 is a possible D gene (5 bases). The germline V gene has CDR1 SGHTA and CDR2 FQGNSA. The CDR3 covers 12 residues. With 4 bases removed from V and 3 bases from J, the gap between germline ends came to 7 bases.

The gene calls are TRBV9 and TRBJ2-3; perhaps TRBD2 as D (6 bases). V lost 6 bases and J lost 5, with 19 bases in between. Germline CDR1 is SGDLS and CDR2 is YYNGEE. The CDR3 is made up of 15 amino acids. The chain's CDR3 is CASNPLGGRGDTQYF. In DNA, the CDR3 is TGTGCCAGCAACCCACTCGGGGGTAGGGGAGATACGCAGTATTTT.

This clone was observed a few times. The chain is built from TRBV19 and TRBJ1-1; D may be TRBD1 (6 bases). V was cut by 5 bases and J by 4 bases, with 11 bases left in between. Germline CDR1 reads LNHDA; CDR2 reads SQIVND (reference sequence). The CDR3 covers 13 residues. Here the CDR3 reads CASSYRESTEAFF. The CDR3 DNA sequence: TGTGCCAGTAGTTACAGGGAGAGCACTGAAGCTTTCTTT.

The gene calls are TRBV4-3 and TRBJ1-1; the D is unclear. This CDR3 region has 13 residues. The germline CDR1 and CDR2 sequences are LGHNA and YSLEER. V shed 1 base and J shed 5 bases, with 8 bases lying between them. The CDR3 region is CASSQGARTEAFF. The CDR3 DNA reads TGCGCCAGCAGCCAAGGGGCTCGAACTGAAGCTTTCTTT.

This clone turned up a few times. The genes are TRBV6-5 and TRBJ1-1; tentative D call: TRBD1 (6 bases). Germline CDR1 is MNHEY and CDR2 is SVGAGI. Deletions cut 4 bases from V and 3 bases from J, with 12 bases between. The CDR3 contains 14 residues. The CDR3 sequence: CASSSDRFDTEAFF. The CDR3 DNA sequence: TGTGCCAGCAGTTCCGACAGGTTTGACACTGAAGCTTTCTTT.

The V call is TRBV9, the J call TRBJ1-1, with no clear D. Trimming took off 4 bases at V and 2 bases at J, with 9 bases between the two ends. CDR3 size: 13 residues. In germline, CDR1 is SGDLS, CDR2 YYNGEE. The DNA for the CDR3 is TGTGCCAGCAGCAGCCAGGTCAACACTGAAGCTTTCTTT. It is translated as CASSSQVNTEAFF.

This chain joins TRBV24-1 and TRBJ2-1, with 7 bases fitting TRBD2. The CDR3 runs 18 residues. CDR1 and CDR2 (germline): KGHDR, SFDVKD. The junction had 14 bases not matched to a gene; V was cut back by 3 bases and J by 4 bases. CDR3 loop: CATSDPRDYRRNYNEQFF. CDR3 DNA: TGTGCCACCAGTGATCCCCGGGACTACCGACGGAATTACAATGAGCAGTTCTTC.

The gene calls are TRBV5-4 and TRBJ1-1, with 8 bases identical to TRBD1. The J segment lost 1 base and the V segment lost 2 bases, leaving 4 bases of the junction unmatched. The CDR3 extends over 15 amino acids. Germline-derived CDR1 and CDR2 are SGHNT and YYREEE (reference sequence). This CDR3 is CASSLRTGKNTEAFF. The CDR3 DNA reads as TGTGCCAGCAGCTTAAGGACAGGGAAGAACACTGAAGCTTTCTTT.

J is TRBJ1-1 and V is TRBV21-1. TRBV21-1 is labeled a pseudogene. The CDR3 runs 10 residues. CDR3 DNA sequence: TGTGCCAGCAGCAAAAGAGGAGCTTTCTTT. Its protein product is CASSKRGAFF.

The V gene is TRBV7-2, the J gene TRBJ2-7; 8 positions match TRBD2. The CDR3 sequence is 13 residues long. CDR1 is SGHTA and CDR2 is FQGNSA in the germline V gene. Germline trimming cut 5 bases from V and 9 bases from J; bases unmatched to any gene: 9. This CDR3 is CASSRTSLVGQYF. The CDR3 region has the DNA TGTGCCAGCAGCCGGACTAGCTTGGTAGGGCAGTACTTC.

The genes are TRBV3-1 (or the pseudogene TRBV3-2) and TRBJ2-7, with D maybe TRBD2 (6 bases). This CDR3 region has 15 residues. V lost 3 bases and J 3 bases, leaving 15 bases between the germline ends. Germline V gene data show CDR1 as LGHDT and CDR2 as YNNKEL (reference sequence). This CDR3 reads CASSQGPGAVYEQYF. As DNA, the CDR3 is TGTGCCAGCAGCCAGGGGCCGGGAGCAGTCTACGAGCAGTACTTC.

V and J are TRBV7-2 and TRBJ1-1; 8 nucleotides line up with TRBD1. This CDR3 spans 16 amino acids. Per germline, CDR1 SGHTA and CDR2 FQGNSA. Trimming removed 5 bases from V and 6 bases from J; junction bases left unmatched: 14. The CDR3 bases are TGTGCCAGCAGCCCCCCTGTATGGGACAGGCTACCTGAAGCTTTCTTT. The encoded protein is CASSPPVWDRLPEAFF.

This chain links TRBV15 with TRBJ2-7, with TRBD2 matching 9 bases. This CDR3 region has 16 residues. V lost 3 bases to trimming and J lost 0 bases; unmatched junction nucleotides: 6. The germline gives CDR1 LNHNV, CDR2 YYDKDF (reference sequence). In nucleotides, the CDR3 is TGTGCCACCAGCAGGGACACTAGCGGGTACTCCTACGAGCAGTACTTC. Translating it yields CATSRDTSGYSYEQYF.

The chain combines TRBV7-6 with TRBJ2-2; D ambiguous. Germline V gene sequence: CDR1 SGHVS, CDR2 FNYEAQ. The CDR3 spans 15 residues. Trimming shortened V by 5 bases and J by 3 bases, and 13 bases separated the two germline ends. CDR3 coding DNA: TGTGCCAGCAGCCGTCGCGCTAGAGACACCGGGGAGCTGTTTTTT. Translation: CASSRRARDTGELFF.

This clone has only one observation. This chain uses TRBV7-2 with TRBJ1-4; possible D gene TRBD1, 5 bases. This CDR3 region has 15 residues. Germline lookup yields CDR1 SGHTA and CDR2 FQGNSA. V was clipped by 3 bases and J by 0 bases, with 8 bases between them. CDR3 sequence reads: CASSLGGTTNEKLFF. CDR3 DNA: TGTGCCAGCAGCTTGGGGGGAACAACTAATGAAAAACTGTTTTTT.